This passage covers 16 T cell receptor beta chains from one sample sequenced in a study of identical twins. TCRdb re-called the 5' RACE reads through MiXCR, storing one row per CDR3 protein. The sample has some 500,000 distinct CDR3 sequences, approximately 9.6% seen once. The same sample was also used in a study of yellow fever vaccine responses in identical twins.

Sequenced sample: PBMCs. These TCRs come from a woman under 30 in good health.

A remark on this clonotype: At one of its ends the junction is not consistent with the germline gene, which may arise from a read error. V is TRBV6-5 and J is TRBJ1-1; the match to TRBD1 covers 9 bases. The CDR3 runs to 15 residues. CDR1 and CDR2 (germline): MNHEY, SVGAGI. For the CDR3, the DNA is TGTGCCAGCAATTACATACAGGGGGCCGGACTTGAAGCTTTCTTT. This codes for CASNYIQGAGLEAFF.

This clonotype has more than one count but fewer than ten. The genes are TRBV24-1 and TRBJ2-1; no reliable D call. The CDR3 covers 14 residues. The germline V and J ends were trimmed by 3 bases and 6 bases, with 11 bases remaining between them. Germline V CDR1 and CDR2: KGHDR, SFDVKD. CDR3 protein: CATSDSRAGNEQFF. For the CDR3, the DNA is TGTGCCACCAGTGATAGCCGGGCAGGCAATGAGCAGTTCTTC.

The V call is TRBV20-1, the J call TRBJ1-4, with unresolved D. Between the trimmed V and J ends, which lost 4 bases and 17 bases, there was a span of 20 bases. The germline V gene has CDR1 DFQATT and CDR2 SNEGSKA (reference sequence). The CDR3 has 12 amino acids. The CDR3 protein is CSAKGLALDSFF. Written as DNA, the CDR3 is TGCAGTGCTAAGGGTTTAGCTCTGGATAGTTTTTTT.

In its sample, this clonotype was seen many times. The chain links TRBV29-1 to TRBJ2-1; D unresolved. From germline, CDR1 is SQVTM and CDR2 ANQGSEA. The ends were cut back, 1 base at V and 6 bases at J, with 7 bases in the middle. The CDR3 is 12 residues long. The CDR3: CSVEGPPNEQFF. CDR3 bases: TGCAGCGTTGAAGGCCCACCCAATGAGCAGTTCTTC.

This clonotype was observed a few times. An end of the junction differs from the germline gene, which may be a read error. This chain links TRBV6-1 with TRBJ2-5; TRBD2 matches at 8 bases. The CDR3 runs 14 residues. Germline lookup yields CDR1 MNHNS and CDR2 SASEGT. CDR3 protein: CASWGRGAQESQYF. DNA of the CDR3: TGTGCCAGTTGGGGGCGGGGGGCCCAAGAGAGCCAGTACTTC.

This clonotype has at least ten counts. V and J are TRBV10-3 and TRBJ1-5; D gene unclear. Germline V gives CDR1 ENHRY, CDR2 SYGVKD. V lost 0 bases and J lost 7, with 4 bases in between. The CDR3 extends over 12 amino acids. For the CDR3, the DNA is TGTGCCATCAGTGAGTCGTCCCAGCCCCAGCATTTT. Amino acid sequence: CAISESSQPQHF.

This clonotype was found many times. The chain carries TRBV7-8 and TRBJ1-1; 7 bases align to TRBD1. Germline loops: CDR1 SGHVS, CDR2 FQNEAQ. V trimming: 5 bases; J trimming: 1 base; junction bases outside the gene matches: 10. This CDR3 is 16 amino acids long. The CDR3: CASSAPRTGPNTEAFF. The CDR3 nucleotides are TGTGCCAGCAGCGCCCCTCGGACAGGACCGAACACTGAAGCTTTCTTT.

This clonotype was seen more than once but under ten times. The CDR3 nucleotides are TGCAGTGCTAGAAGGGTAGCGGGAGGAAACACCGGGGAGCTGTTTTTT. It translates to CSARRVAGGNTGELFF. This sequence joins TRBV20-1 and TRBJ2-2; 10 bases align to TRBD2. V lost 2 bases, J lost 2 bases, and 5 bases stayed unmatched. Germline lookup yields CDR1 DFQATT and CDR2 SNEGSKA (reference sequence). The CDR3 is 16 residues long.

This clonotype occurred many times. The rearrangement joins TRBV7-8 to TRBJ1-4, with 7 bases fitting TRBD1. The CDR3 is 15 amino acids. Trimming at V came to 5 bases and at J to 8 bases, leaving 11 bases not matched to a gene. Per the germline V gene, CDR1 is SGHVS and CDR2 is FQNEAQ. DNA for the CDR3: TGTGCCAGCAGCCAGCCGACAGGGAGAGGCGAAAAACTGTTTTTT. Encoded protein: CASSQPTGRGEKLFF.

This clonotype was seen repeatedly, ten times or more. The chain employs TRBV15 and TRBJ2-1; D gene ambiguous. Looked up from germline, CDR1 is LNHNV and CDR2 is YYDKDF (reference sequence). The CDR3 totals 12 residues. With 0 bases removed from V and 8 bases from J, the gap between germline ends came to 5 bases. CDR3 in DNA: TGTGCCACCAGCAGAGACGGCTATGAGCAGTTCTTC. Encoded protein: CATSRDGYEQFF.

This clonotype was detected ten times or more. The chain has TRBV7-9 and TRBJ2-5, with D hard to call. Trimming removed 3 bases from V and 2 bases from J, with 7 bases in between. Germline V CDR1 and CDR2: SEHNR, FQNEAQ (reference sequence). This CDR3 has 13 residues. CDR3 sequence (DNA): TGTGCCAGCAGCTTCGGATTACAAGAGACCCAGTACTTC. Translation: CASSFGLQETQYF.

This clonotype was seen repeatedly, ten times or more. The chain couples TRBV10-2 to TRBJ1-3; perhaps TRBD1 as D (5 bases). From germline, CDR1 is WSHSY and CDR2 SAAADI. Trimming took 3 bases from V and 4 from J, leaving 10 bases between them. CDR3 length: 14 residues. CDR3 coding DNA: TGCGCCAGCAGTGAAACCAGGGTCGGAAACACCATATATTTT. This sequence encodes CASSETRVGNTIYF.

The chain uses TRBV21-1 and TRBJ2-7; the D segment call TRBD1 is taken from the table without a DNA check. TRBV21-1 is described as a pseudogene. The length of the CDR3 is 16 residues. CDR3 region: CASSNNLDDRDDEQYF. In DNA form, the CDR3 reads TGTGCCAGCAGCAACAACCTTGATGACAGGGACGACGAGCAGTACTTC.

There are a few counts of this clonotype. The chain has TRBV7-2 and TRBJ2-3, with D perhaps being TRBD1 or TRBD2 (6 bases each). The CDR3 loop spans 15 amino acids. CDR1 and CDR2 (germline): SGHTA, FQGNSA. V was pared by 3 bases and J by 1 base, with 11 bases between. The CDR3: CASSLMRGGTDTQYF. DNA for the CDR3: TGTGCCAGCAGCTTGATGAGGGGGGGCACAGATACGCAGTATTTT. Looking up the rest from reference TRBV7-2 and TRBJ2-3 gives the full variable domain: GAGVSQSPSNKVTEKGKDVELRCDPISGHTALYWYRQSLGQGLEFLIYFQGNSAPDKSGLPSDRFSAERTGGSVSTLTIQRTQQEDSAVYLCASSLMRGGTDTQYFGPGTRLTVL.

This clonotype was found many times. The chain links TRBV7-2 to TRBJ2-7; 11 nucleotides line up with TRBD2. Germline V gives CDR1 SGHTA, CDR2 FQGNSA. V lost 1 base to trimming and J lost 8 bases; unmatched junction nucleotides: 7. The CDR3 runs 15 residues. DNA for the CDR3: TGTGCCAGCAGCTTAGGACGACTAGCGGGAACAAAGCAGTACTTC. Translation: CASSLGRLAGTKQYF.

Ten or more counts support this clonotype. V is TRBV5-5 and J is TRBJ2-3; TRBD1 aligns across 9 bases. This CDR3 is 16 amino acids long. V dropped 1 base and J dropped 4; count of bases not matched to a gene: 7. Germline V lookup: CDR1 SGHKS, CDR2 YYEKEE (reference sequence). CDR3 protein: CASSLLGQGLADTQYF. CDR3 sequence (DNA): TGTGCCAGCAGCTTGCTCGGACAGGGGTTGGCAGATACGCAGTATTTT.